These 8 T cell receptor beta chains originate from one sample sequenced in a study of cytomegalovirus exposure and HLA in healthy donors. PCR involved 60 Vbeta and 13 Jbeta primers. Generated by immunoSEQ multiplex PCR, the TCRdb table keeps only in-frame clones and is missing some. The sample has under 250,000 clones, 70% to 90% seen once. Sequencing was done on a sample of PBMCs. The receptor source for this set is a human donor in good health.

V usage is TRBV27 and J usage is TRBJ1-1; maybe TRBD1 (5 bases). This CDR3 region has 14 residues. V was trimmed by 7 bases and J by 1 base, leaving 13 bases between them. Germline CDR1 and CDR2: MNHEY and SMNVEV (reference sequence). The CDR3 loop is CASIKHGGNTEAFF. CDR3 nucleotides: TGTGCCAGCATAAAGCACGGGGGGAACACTGAAGCTTTCTTT.

This chain joins TRBV7-9 and TRBJ2-1; weak D call: TRBD1 (5 bases). The CDR3 loop spans 13 amino acids. Trimming pared 3 bases from V and 5 bases from J, leaving 8 bases between. Germline V gives CDR1 SEHNR, CDR2 FQNEAQ (reference sequence). The CDR3: CASSLTANNEQFF. The CDR3 nucleotides read TGTGCCAGCAGCTTGACAGCGAACAATGAGCAGTTCTTC.

The chain joins TRBV2 to TRBJ2-1; TRBD2 is a possible D gene (6 bases). This CDR3 region has 16 residues. Between the trimmed V and J ends, which lost 6 bases and 0 bases, there was a span of 15 bases. CDR1 is SNHLY, CDR2 FYNNEI, per germline. The CDR3 DNA follows: TGTGCCAGCAGCGCACAGTCCGGGAGCTCCTACAATGAGCAGTTCTTC. Its protein is CASSAQSGSSYNEQFF.

The rearrangement joins TRBV25-1 to TRBJ1-5, with D possibly TRBD1 on 5 matching bases. In germline, CDR1 is MGHDK, CDR2 SYGVNS. The CDR3 contains 15 residues. Trimming shortened V by 2 bases and J by 1 base, and 9 bases separated the two germline ends. CDR3 sequence reads: CASSEARASNQPQHF. The DNA of the CDR3 is TGTGCCAGCAGTGAAGCCAGGGCCAGCAATCAGCCCCAGCATTTT.

The rearrangement links TRBV10-2 to TRBJ2-1; D is perhaps TRBD2 (6 bases). The CDR3 is made up of 15 amino acids. V lost 1 base to trimming and J lost 7 bases, with 14 bases between them. From germline, CDR1 is WSHSY and CDR2 SAAADI. In DNA, the CDR3 is TGCGCCAGCAGTGAGTTGTCTAGCGAGGGTAATGAGCAGTTCTTC. Translated: CASSELSSEGNEQFF.

The chain uses TRBV30 and TRBJ2-1, with TRBD2 identical over 7 bases. The CDR3 consists of 12 residues. The V gene's germline CDR1 is GTSNPN and CDR2 SVGIG (reference sequence). The J segment lost 9 bases and the V segment lost 2 bases, leaving 4 bases of the junction unmatched. The CDR3 is CAWSRLASEQFF. DNA for the CDR3: TGTGCCTGGAGTCGACTAGCTAGTGAGCAGTTCTTC.

The chain links TRBV2 to TRBJ2-7; 9 bases map to TRBD2. Germline lookup yields CDR1 SNHLY and CDR2 FYNNEI. The ends lost 6 bases at V and 3 bases at J; junction bases unmatched: 6. The CDR3 covers 14 residues. CDR3: CASRASGDFYEQYF. Here the CDR3 DNA reads TGTGCCAGCAGGGCTAGCGGGGACTTCTACGAGCAGTACTTC.

This sequence joins TRBV9 and TRBJ2-2, with D maybe TRBD2 (6 bases). With 0 bases removed from V and 0 bases from J, the gap between germline ends came to 9 bases. The CDR3 is 16 residues long. CDR1 and CDR2 (germline): SGDLS, YYNGEE. The CDR3 region has the DNA TGTGCCAGCAGCGTAGCGGTAGCGGCGAACACCGGGGAGCTGTTTTTT. It translates to CASSVAVAANTGELFF.